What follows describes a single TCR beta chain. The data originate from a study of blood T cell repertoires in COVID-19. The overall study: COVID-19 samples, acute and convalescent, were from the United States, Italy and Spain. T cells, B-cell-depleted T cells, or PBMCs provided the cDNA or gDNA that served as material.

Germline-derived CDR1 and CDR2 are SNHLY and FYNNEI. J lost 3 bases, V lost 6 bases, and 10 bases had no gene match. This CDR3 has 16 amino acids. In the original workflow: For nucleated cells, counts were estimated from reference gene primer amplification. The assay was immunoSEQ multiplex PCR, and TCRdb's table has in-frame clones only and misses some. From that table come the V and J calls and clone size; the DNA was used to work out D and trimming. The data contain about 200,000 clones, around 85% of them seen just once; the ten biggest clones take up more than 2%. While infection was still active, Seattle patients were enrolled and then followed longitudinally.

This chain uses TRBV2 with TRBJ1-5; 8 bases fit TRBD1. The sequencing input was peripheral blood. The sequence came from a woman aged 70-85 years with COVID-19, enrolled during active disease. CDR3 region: CASRVGQGRFNQPQHF. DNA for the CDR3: TGTGCCAGCAGGGTTGGACAGGGTCGTTTCAATCAGCCCCAGCATTTT.